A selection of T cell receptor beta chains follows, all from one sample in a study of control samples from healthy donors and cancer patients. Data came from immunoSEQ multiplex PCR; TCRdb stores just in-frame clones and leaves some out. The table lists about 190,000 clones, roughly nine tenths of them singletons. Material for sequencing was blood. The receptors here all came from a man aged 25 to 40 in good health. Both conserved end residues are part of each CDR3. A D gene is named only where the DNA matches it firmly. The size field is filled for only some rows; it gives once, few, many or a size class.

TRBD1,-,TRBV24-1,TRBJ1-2,CATSDRDRVYGYTF,TGTGCCACCAGTGACCGGGACAGGGTGTATGGCTACACCTTC
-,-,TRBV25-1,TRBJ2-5,CASSGWAQQETQYF,TGTGCCAGCAGTGGCTGGGCGCAGCAAGAGACCCAGTACTTC
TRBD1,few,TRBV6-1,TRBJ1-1,CASSDRQGPLNTEAFF,TGTGCCAGCAGTGACCGACAGGGCCCGTTGAACACTGAAGCTTTCTTT
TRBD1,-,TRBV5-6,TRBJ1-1,CASSSGTGNMPFF,TGTGCCAGCAGCTCCGGGACAGGGAATATGCCTTTCTTT
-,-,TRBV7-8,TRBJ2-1,CASSLAGLALYNEQFF,TGTGCCAGCAGCTTAGCGGGGCTAGCGTTGTACAATGAGCAGTTCTTC
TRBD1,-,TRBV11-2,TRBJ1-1,CASSLEPRGGRAFF,TGTGCCAGCAGCTTAGAGCCCAGGGGGGGACGAGCTTTCTTT
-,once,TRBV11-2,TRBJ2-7,CASSFRGPSYEQYF,TGTGCCAGCAGCTTCAGGGGCCCCTCGTACGAGCAGTACTTC
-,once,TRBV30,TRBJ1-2,CASIQGHLSVGYTF,TGTGCCTCGATTCAGGGCCATCTCTCTGTAGGCTACACCTTC
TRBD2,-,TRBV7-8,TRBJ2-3,CASSLGGSGGVHTQYF,TGTGCCAGCAGCTTAGGAGGTAGCGGGGGGGTTCATACGCAGTATTTT
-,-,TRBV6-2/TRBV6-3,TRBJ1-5,CASSNYRGYSNQPQHF,TGTGCCAGCAGTAACTATAGGGGGTATAGCAATCAGCCCCAGCATTTT
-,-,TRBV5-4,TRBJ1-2,CASSSRGVYGYTF,TGTGCCAGCAGCTCCCGCGGCGTATATGGCTACACCTTC
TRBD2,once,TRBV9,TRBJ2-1,CASSVGLAGALFEQFF,TGTGCCAGCAGCGTGGGACTAGCGGGGGCCCTATTCGAGCAGTTCTTC
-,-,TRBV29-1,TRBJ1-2,CSVEESQGGGYTF,TGCAGCGTTGAAGAATCGCAGGGTGGTGGCTACACCTTC
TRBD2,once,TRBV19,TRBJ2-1,CASSIPHSGAEQFF,TGTGCCAGTAGTATCCCTCATAGCGGGGCTGAGCAGTTCTTC
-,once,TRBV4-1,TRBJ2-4,CASSSPLAKNIQYF,TGCGCCAGCAGCTCACCCCTAGCCAAAAACATTCAGTACTTC
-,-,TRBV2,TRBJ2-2,CASSGQATGELFF,TGTGCCAGCAGTGGACAGGCCACCGGGGAGCTGTTTTTT
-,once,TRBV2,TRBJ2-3,CASSDDDRRSTDTQYF,TGTGCCAGCAGTGACGATGACAGGCGTAGCACAGATACGCAGTATTTT
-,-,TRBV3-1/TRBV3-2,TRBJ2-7,CASSHLHEQYF,TGTGCCAGCAGCCATCTCCACGAGCAGTACTTC
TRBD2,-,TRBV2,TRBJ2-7,CASRGEGTYEQYF,TGTGCCAGCAGAGGGGAGGGGACCTACGAGCAGTACTTC
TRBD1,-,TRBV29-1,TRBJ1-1,CSGGQGGHTEAFF,TGCAGCGGTGGACAGGGGGGACACACTGAAGCTTTCTTT
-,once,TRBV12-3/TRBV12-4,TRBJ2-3,CASSSLTDTQYF,TGTGCCAGCAGTTCCCTCACAGATACGCAGTATTTT
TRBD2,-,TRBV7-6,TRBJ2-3,CASAGGALGDTQYF,TGTGCCTCGGCGGGGGGGGCGCTGGGAGATACGCAGTATTTT
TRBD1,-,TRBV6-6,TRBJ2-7,CASSRGQGSDEQYF,TGTGCCAGCAGCCGCGGACAGGGATCAGACGAGCAGTACTTC
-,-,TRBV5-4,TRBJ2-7,CASSLFGGALYEQYF,TGTGCCAGCAGCTTGTTTGGGGGGGCCCTTTACGAGCAGTACTTC
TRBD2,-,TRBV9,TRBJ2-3,CASSALAVSDTDTQYF,TGTGCCAGCAGCGCCCTAGCGGTGAGCGACACAGATACGCAGTATTTT
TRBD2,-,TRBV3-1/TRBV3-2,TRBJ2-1,CASSKQLAGGPNEQFF,TGTGCCAGCAGCAAACAATTAGCGGGGGGGCCGAATGAGCAGTTCTTC
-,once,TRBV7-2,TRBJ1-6,CASSLQDGLPLHF,TGTGCCAGCAGCTTACAGGACGGCTTACCCCTCCACTTT
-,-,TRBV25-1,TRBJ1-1,CASSPQGMNTEAFF,TGTGCCAGCTCTCCCCAGGGGATGAACACTGAAGCTTTCTTT
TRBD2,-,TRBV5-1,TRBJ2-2,CASSLGAGGVNTGELFF,TGCGCCAGCAGCTTGGGCGCGGGGGGCGTGAACACCGGGGAGCTGTTTTTT
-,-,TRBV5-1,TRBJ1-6,CASSLFQTGPNSPLHF,TGCGCCAGCAGCTTGTTCCAGACAGGACCGAATTCACCCCTCCACTTT
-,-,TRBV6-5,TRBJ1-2,CASRAGGANGYTF,TGTGCCAGCAGGGCTGGGGGGGCTAATGGCTACACCTTC
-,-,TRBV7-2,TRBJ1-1,CASSLEVRRTEAFF,TGTGCCAGCAGCTTAGAAGTCAGACGCACTGAAGCTTTCTTT
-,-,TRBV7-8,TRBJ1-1,CASSLAPSTEAFF,TGTGCCAGCAGCTTAGCGCCCAGCACTGAAGCTTTCTTT
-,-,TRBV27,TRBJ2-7,CASSLLAGHYYEQYF,TGTGCCAGCAGTTTATTGGCCGGACACTACTACGAGCAGTACTTC
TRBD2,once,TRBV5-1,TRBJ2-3,CASSLGSGSLGDTQYF,TGCGCCAGCAGCTTGGGTAGCGGGTCTTTGGGAGATACGCAGTATTTT
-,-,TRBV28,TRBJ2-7,CASSLSGFEQYF,TGTGCCAGCAGTTTATCTGGGTTCGAGCAGTACTTC
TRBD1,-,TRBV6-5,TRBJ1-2,CASVPWTGSAYGYTF,TGTGCCAGCGTACCTTGGACAGGGTCGGCCTATGGCTACACCTTC
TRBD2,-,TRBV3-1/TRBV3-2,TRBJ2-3,CASSQGTSGVRDTQYF,TGTGCCAGCAGCCAAGGTACTAGCGGGGTTAGAGATACGCAGTATTTT
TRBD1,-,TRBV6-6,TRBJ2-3,CASSNSGQGGTDTQYF,TGTGCCAGCAGTAACTCGGGACAGGGGGGCACAGATACGCAGTATTTT
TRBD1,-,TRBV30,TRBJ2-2,CAWSGATGQGSTGELFF,TGTGCCTGGAGTGGTGCGACCGGACAGGGGTCCACCGGGGAGCTGTTTTTT
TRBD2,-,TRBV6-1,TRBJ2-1,CASSETVFLAGGTLGQFF,TGTGCCAGCAGTGAAACGGTCTTTCTAGCGGGGGGGACCTTGGGGCAGTTCTTC
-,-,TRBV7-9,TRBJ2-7,CASSSPAKGRVTDEQYF,TGTGCCAGCAGCTCCCCCGCGAAGGGCAGAGTAACCGACGAGCAGTACTTC
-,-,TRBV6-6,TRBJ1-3,CASSYSGRPDTIYF,TGTGCCAGCAGTTACTCCGGCAGGCCGGACACCATATATTTT
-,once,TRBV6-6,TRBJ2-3,CASSLVSTDTQYF,TGTGCCAGCAGTTTAGTAAGCACAGATACGCAGTATTTT
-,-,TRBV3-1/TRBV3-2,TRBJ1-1,CASRDPNTEAFF,TGTGCCAGCAGGGACCCGAACACTGAAGCTTTCTTT
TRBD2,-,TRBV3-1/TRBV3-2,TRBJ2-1,CASSLTSGGGNEQFF,TGTGCCAGCAGCCTAACTAGCGGGGGGGGCAATGAGCAGTTCTTC
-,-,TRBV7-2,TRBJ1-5,CASSRGDLASGGNQPQHF,TGTGCCAGCAGCCGGGGCGATTTGGCATCAGGGGGCAATCAGCCCCAGCATTTT
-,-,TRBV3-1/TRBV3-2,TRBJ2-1,CASSRQGVLSYNEQFF,TGTGCCAGCAGCCGCCAAGGGGTTTTGTCCTACAATGAGCAGTTCTTC
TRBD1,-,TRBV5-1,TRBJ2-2,CASSLADRAAGELFF,TGCGCCAGCAGCTTGGCCGACAGGGCGGCCGGGGAGCTGTTTTTT
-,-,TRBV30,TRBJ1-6,CAWMEGVGSPLHF,TGTGCCTGGATGGAGGGGGTTGGTTCACCCCTCCACTTT
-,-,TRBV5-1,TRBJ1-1,CASSLAQGIISEAFF,TGCGCCAGCAGCTTGGCTCAGGGTATCATCTCTGAAGCTTTCTTT
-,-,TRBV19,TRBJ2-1,CASSRQGPYNEQFF,TGTGCCAGTAGTAGGCAGGGGCCCTACAATGAGCAGTTCTTC
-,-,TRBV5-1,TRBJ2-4,CASSLGDLVHIQYF,TGCGCCAGCAGCTTGGGGGACCTAGTCCACATTCAGTACTTC
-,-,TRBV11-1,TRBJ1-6,CASSLEGGNSPLHF,TGTGCCAGCAGCTTAGAGGGGGGTAATTCACCCCTCCACTTT
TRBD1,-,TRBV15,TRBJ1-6,CATSKDRGLYNSPLHF,TGTGCCACCAGCAAGGACAGGGGGCTTTATAATTCACCCCTCCACTTT